These T cell receptor beta chains were read from a single sample in a study of cytomegalovirus exposure and HLA in healthy donors. Here immunoSEQ multiplex PCR was the method, and the copy in TCRdb shows in-frame clones only, minus some. The sample gives fewer than 200,000 clones, roughly nine tenths of which show up once; over 2.5% is in the top ten. The sequencing sample was made of PBMCs. Receptors were obtained from a woman aged 18-35 years in good health and CMV-seropositive. Each CDR3 is given with its conserved first and last residue. Fields, in order: D gene, V gene, J gene, clone size, CDR3 protein, CDR3 DNA. A D gene is named only where the DNA matches it firmly. Expanded clones are given a class, and other clones once, few, many or no size at all.

D gene: .; V gene: TRBV5-8; J gene: TRBJ1-1; clone size: .; CDR3 protein: CASSLARGRTEAFF; CDR3 DNA: TGTGCCAGCAGCTTGGCCAGGGGTAGGACTGAAGCTTTCTTT
D gene: TRBD2; V gene: TRBV5-1; J gene: TRBJ2-2; clone size: once; CDR3 protein: CASSEGLAGTGELFF; CDR3 DNA: TGCGCCAGCAGTGAGGGACTAGCGGGGACCGGGGAGCTGTTTTTT
D gene: .; V gene: TRBV30; J gene: TRBJ1-2; clone size: .; CDR3 protein: CAWSPDAGRGYTF; CDR3 DNA: TGTGCCTGGAGTCCGGATGCGGGAAGGGGCTACACCTTC
D gene: .; V gene: TRBV5-4; J gene: TRBJ2-4; clone size: .; CDR3 protein: CASSLGGAVQYF; CDR3 DNA: TGTGCCAGCAGCTTGGGCGGGGCGGTTCAGTACTTC
D gene: TRBD1; V gene: TRBV4-2; J gene: TRBJ2-5; clone size: few; CDR3 protein: CASSQGGQGAETQYF; CDR3 DNA: TGTGCCAGCAGCCAAGGGGGACAGGGGGCAGAGACCCAGTACTTC
D gene: .; V gene: TRBV2; J gene: TRBJ1-5; clone size: .; CDR3 protein: CASSLDSHSNQPQHF; CDR3 DNA: TGTGCCAGCAGTTTGGACTCCCATAGCAATCAGCCCCAGCATTTT
D gene: .; V gene: TRBV28; J gene: TRBJ2-1; clone size: .; CDR3 protein: CASSPTAGNNEQFF; CDR3 DNA: TGTGCCAGCAGTCCGACAGCGGGCAACAATGAGCAGTTCTTC
D gene: TRBD1; V gene: TRBV7-2; J gene: TRBJ1-4; clone size: .; CDR3 protein: CASSLAGQGKLFF; CDR3 DNA: TGTGCCAGCAGCTTAGCCGGACAGGGGAAACTGTTTTTT
D gene: .; V gene: TRBV6-1; J gene: TRBJ1-5; clone size: .; CDR3 protein: CASSEQGGSNQPQHF; CDR3 DNA: TGTGCCAGCAGTGAACAGGGAGGGAGCAATCAGCCCCAGCATTTT
D gene: .; V gene: TRBV25-1; J gene: TRBJ1-1; clone size: .; CDR3 protein: CASRNWEERNTEAFF; CDR3 DNA: TGTGCCAGCAGGAACTGGGAGGAACGGAACACTGAAGCTTTCTTT
D gene: TRBD2; V gene: TRBV7-8; J gene: TRBJ2-7; clone size: .; CDR3 protein: CASSLNSGGSAYEQYF; CDR3 DNA: TGTGCCAGCAGCTTAAATAGCGGGGGGTCGGCCTACGAGCAGTACTTC
D gene: TRBD1; V gene: TRBV30; J gene: TRBJ2-4; clone size: .; CDR3 protein: CAWMGQGTIQYF; CDR3 DNA: TGTGCCTGGATGGGACAGGGTACCATTCAGTACTTC
D gene: .; V gene: TRBV5-8; J gene: TRBJ1-2; clone size: once; CDR3 protein: CASSVHSFADGYTF; CDR3 DNA: TGTGCCAGCAGCGTCCACAGCTTTGCAGACGGCTACACCTTC
D gene: .; V gene: TRBV29-1; J gene: TRBJ1-2; clone size: .; CDR3 protein: CSVEQGPNYGYTF; CDR3 DNA: TGCAGCGTTGAGCAGGGTCCCAACTATGGCTACACCTTC
D gene: TRBD2; V gene: TRBV27; J gene: TRBJ2-2; clone size: .; CDR3 protein: CASSRRRAGADTGELFF; CDR3 DNA: TGTGCCAGCAGTCGTCGGAGGGCGGGAGCGGACACCGGGGAGCTGTTTTTT
D gene: .; V gene: TRBV11-2; J gene: TRBJ2-2; clone size: .; CDR3 protein: CASREGAYATPGELFF; CDR3 DNA: TGTGCCAGCCGGGAGGGGGCCTATGCCACCCCCGGGGAGCTGTTTTTT
D gene: .; V gene: TRBV2; J gene: TRBJ1-2; clone size: .; CDR3 protein: CASAAQPFLSNYGYTF; CDR3 DNA: TGTGCCAGCGCGGCACAACCTTTCCTATCTAACTATGGCTACACCTTC
D gene: .; V gene: TRBV11-2; J gene: TRBJ1-1; clone size: .; CDR3 protein: CASSIKRGSEAFF; CDR3 DNA: TGTGCCAGCAGCATAAAGCGGGGCTCTGAAGCTTTCTTT
D gene: TRBD2; V gene: TRBV5-6; J gene: TRBJ2-7; clone size: few; CDR3 protein: CASSLSGRAYEQYF; CDR3 DNA: TGTGCCAGCAGCTTAAGCGGGAGGGCCTACGAGCAGTACTTC
D gene: .; V gene: TRBV5-6; J gene: TRBJ1-2; clone size: .; CDR3 protein: CASSPDLRTNYGYTF; CDR3 DNA: TGTGCCAGCAGCCCCGATCTGAGAACGAACTATGGCTACACCTTC
D gene: TRBD1; V gene: TRBV7-9; J gene: TRBJ1-5; clone size: .; CDR3 protein: CASSLAGTGYQPQHF; CDR3 DNA: TGTGCCAGCAGCTTAGCGGGGACAGGTTATCAGCCCCAGCATTTT
D gene: TRBD1; V gene: TRBV14; J gene: TRBJ1-6; clone size: .; CDR3 protein: CASSYTGEASYNSPLHF; CDR3 DNA: TGTGCCAGCAGCTACACAGGGGAGGCGTCCTATAATTCACCCCTCCACTTT
D gene: .; V gene: TRBV20-1; J gene: TRBJ2-7; clone size: .; CDR3 protein: CSARDGRKQYF; CDR3 DNA: TGCAGTGCTAGAGATGGGAGGAAGCAGTACTTC
D gene: .; V gene: TRBV6-1; J gene: TRBJ2-3; clone size: .; CDR3 protein: CASSEGGSTYKDTQYF; CDR3 DNA: TGTGCCAGCAGTGAAGGGGGCAGCACCTATAAAGATACGCAGTATTTT
D gene: TRBD2; V gene: TRBV7-9; J gene: TRBJ2-1; clone size: .; CDR3 protein: CASSLPPLWSGGDYNEQFF; CDR3 DNA: TGTGCCAGCAGCCTTCCCCCCCTCTGGTCGGGAGGGGACTACAATGAGCAGTTCTTC
D gene: .; V gene: TRBV30; J gene: TRBJ1-2; clone size: .; CDR3 protein: CAWSVVGLFRYTF; CDR3 DNA: TGTGCCTGGAGTGTAGTCGGTCTATTTCGTTACACCTTC
D gene: .; V gene: TRBV4-1; J gene: TRBJ1-1; clone size: .; CDR3 protein: CASSQYAGNTEAFF; CDR3 DNA: TGCGCCAGCAGCCAATATGCAGGGAACACTGAAGCTTTCTTT
D gene: .; V gene: TRBV5-1; J gene: TRBJ1-4; clone size: .; CDR3 protein: CASSLAGKGNEKLFF; CDR3 DNA: TGCGCCAGCAGCTTGGCGGGGAAGGGTAATGAAAAACTGTTTTTT
D gene: .; V gene: TRBV9; J gene: TRBJ1-1; clone size: few; CDR3 protein: CASSVDGMANTEAFF; CDR3 DNA: TGTGCCAGCAGCGTAGATGGCATGGCGAACACTGAAGCTTTCTTT
D gene: TRBD2; V gene: TRBV4-1; J gene: TRBJ2-1; clone size: .; CDR3 protein: CASSQQAGNSYNEQFF; CDR3 DNA: TGCGCCAGCAGCCAGCAAGCGGGGAACTCCTACAATGAGCAGTTCTTC
D gene: .; V gene: TRBV14; J gene: TRBJ1-2; clone size: .; CDR3 protein: CASSQARTAGYTF; CDR3 DNA: TGTGCCAGCAGCCAAGCTAGGACAGCTGGCTACACCTTC
D gene: .; V gene: TRBV7-2; J gene: TRBJ1-2; clone size: .; CDR3 protein: CASSLPGFNYGYTF; CDR3 DNA: TGTGCCAGCAGCTTACCAGGGTTTAACTATGGCTACACCTTC
D gene: .; V gene: TRBV18; J gene: TRBJ2-2; clone size: .; CDR3 protein: CASSPYQVRTKNTGELFF; CDR3 DNA: TGTGCCAGCTCACCATACCAGGTCCGGACAAAGAACACCGGGGAGCTGTTTTTT
D gene: .; V gene: TRBV19; J gene: TRBJ2-5; clone size: .; CDR3 protein: CASSIRPAGAETQYF; CDR3 DNA: TGTGCCAGTAGTATAAGACCGGCAGGGGCAGAGACCCAGTACTTC
D gene: .; V gene: TRBV11-2; J gene: TRBJ1-2; clone size: .; CDR3 protein: CASLGRPDYGYTF; CDR3 DNA: TGTGCCAGCCTCGGCAGGCCTGACTATGGCTACACCTTC
D gene: .; V gene: TRBV29-1; J gene: TRBJ1-2; clone size: .; CDR3 protein: CSVETEYYGYTF; CDR3 DNA: TGCAGCGTTGAAACCGAGTACTATGGCTACACCTTC
D gene: TRBD1; V gene: TRBV5-4; J gene: TRBJ2-7; clone size: once; CDR3 protein: CASSLYRGDYEQYF; CDR3 DNA: TGTGCCAGCAGCTTGTACAGGGGGGACTACGAGCAGTACTTC
D gene: .; V gene: TRBV29-1; J gene: TRBJ2-3; clone size: .; CDR3 protein: CSVALAGRDTDTQYF; CDR3 DNA: TGCAGCGTTGCCCTAGCAGGGCGGGACACAGATACGCAGTATTTT
D gene: TRBD1; V gene: TRBV6-1; J gene: TRBJ2-7; clone size: .; CDR3 protein: CASKGQGAKNEQYF; CDR3 DNA: TGTGCCAGCAAAGGTCAGGGGGCGAAAAACGAGCAGTACTTC
D gene: .; V gene: TRBV7-9; J gene: TRBJ2-2; clone size: once; CDR3 protein: CASSLDRRVSWGTGELFF; CDR3 DNA: TGTGCCAGCAGCCTAGACCGCAGGGTAAGTTGGGGCACCGGGGAGCTGTTTTTT
D gene: TRBD1; V gene: TRBV10-3; J gene: TRBJ2-7; clone size: once; CDR3 protein: CAISDSNPGQGYYEQYF; CDR3 DNA: TGTGCCATCAGTGACTCCAACCCGGGACAGGGTTACTACGAGCAGTACTTC
D gene: TRBD1; V gene: TRBV6-5; J gene: TRBJ1-2; clone size: .; CDR3 protein: CASSYSSGTGGYGYTF; CDR3 DNA: TGTGCCAGCAGTTACTCGTCCGGGACAGGGGGCTATGGCTACACCTTC
D gene: TRBD1; V gene: TRBV18; J gene: TRBJ2-7; clone size: few; CDR3 protein: CASSPGQHYEQYF; CDR3 DNA: TGTGCCAGCTCACCGGGACAGCACTACGAGCAGTACTTC
D gene: TRBD1; V gene: TRBV6-5; J gene: TRBJ1-1; clone size: .; CDR3 protein: CASSDRELFGAFF; CDR3 DNA: TGTGCCAGTTCCGACAGGGAGCTTTTTGGAGCTTTCTTT
D gene: TRBD1; V gene: TRBV29-1; J gene: TRBJ1-2; clone size: .; CDR3 protein: CSVISLTGASGYTF; CDR3 DNA: TGCAGCGTTATCTCCCTGACAGGGGCGAGCGGCTACACCTTC
D gene: TRBD1; V gene: TRBV28; J gene: TRBJ2-7; clone size: .; CDR3 protein: CASSLEDRGLNYEQYF; CDR3 DNA: TGTGCCAGCAGTTTAGAGGACAGGGGGCTTAACTACGAGCAGTACTTC
D gene: .; V gene: TRBV9; J gene: TRBJ1-4; clone size: once; CDR3 protein: CASSVSRPPSLLRILKKLFF; CDR3 DNA: TGTGCCAGCAGCGTATCCCGTCCCCCAAGCTTGCTACGAATCCTAAAAAAACTGTTTTTT
D gene: .; V gene: TRBV4-1; J gene: TRBJ1-2; clone size: .; CDR3 protein: CASSQEGPYGYTF; CDR3 DNA: TGCGCCAGCAGCCAAGAGGGCCCCTATGGCTACACCTTC
D gene: .; V gene: TRBV6-6; J gene: TRBJ1-5; clone size: .; CDR3 protein: CASSYGTGEYQPQHF; CDR3 DNA: TGTGCCAGCAGTTACGGGACGGGGGAATATCAGCCCCAGCATTTT
D gene: .; V gene: TRBV7-3; J gene: TRBJ1-1; clone size: .; CDR3 protein: CASSLRRGSGTEAFF; CDR3 DNA: TGTGCCAGCAGCTTAAGACGGGGAAGCGGGACTGAAGCTTTCTTT